This TCR beta chain stems from a study of CD8+ T cells in alopecia areata. Markers including CD4, CD8alpha, NKG2D and NKG2ACE guided sorting of pooled cutaneous lymph node cells. A note on this clone: All gene names here are mouse names. Read data end 4 residues before the CDR3 end; the end is taken from the germline J gene.

The sequencing template was cDNA reverse transcribed from extracted RNA. Some clones are missing from TCRdb's copy, which holds only in-frame ones; the method was immunoSEQ multiplex PCR. Sampling found 290,000 or so clones, none seen once. Germline V gene lookup returns CDR1 NSHNY and CDR2 SYGAGN. The CDR3 has 12 amino acids. This TCR was recovered from a C3H/HeJ mouse with alopecia areata. MHC haplotype of the mouse line: H2-k. The chain uses TRBV13-1 and TRBJ2-5, with a weak D call TRBD1 (5 bases). Input material: CD4+ T cells sorted from a lymph node. The covered CDR3 bases are TGTGCCAGCAGCTACAGGAAAGAC. This sequence encodes CASSYRKD. From start to end, the CDR3 is CASSYRKDTQYF.